This T cell receptor beta chain was obtained from a study of T cell responses to AZD1222 COVID-19 vaccine. Study observations and caveats: Most donors were white British, females outnumbered males, and clonal diversity was possibly underestimated. Just five or six AZD1222 recipients tested seropositive at baseline. Targeting of unmutated variant regions was reportedly seen in nearly half of spike-specific TCRs.

For this clone: Its antigen is not known.

Looked up from germline, CDR1 is SNHLY and CDR2 is FYNNEI. V lost 6 bases to trimming and J lost 4 bases, with 12 bases between them. The CDR3 runs to 13 residues. Produced via immunoSEQ multiplex PCR; TCRdb's table is partial and in-frame only. The sample carries about 82,000 clones, roughly 90% recorded once. The rearrangement links TRBV2 to TRBJ1-2, with D possibly matching TRBD1 (5 bases). This TCR was sampled from an adult in good health. This sample comprised peripheral blood, obtained on day 0 of AZD1222 vaccination. As DNA, the CDR3 is TGTGCCAGCAGCCCCGGGGGTGGCTATGGCTACACCTTC. Its protein product is CASSPGGGYGYTF. Full variable domain (missing parts from reference TRBV2 and TRBJ1-2): EPEVTQTPSHQVTQMGQEVILRCVPISNHLYFYWYRQILGQKVEFLVSFYNNEISEKSEIFDDQFSVERPDGSNFTLKIRSTKLEDSAMYFCASSPGGGYGYTFGSGTRLTVV.